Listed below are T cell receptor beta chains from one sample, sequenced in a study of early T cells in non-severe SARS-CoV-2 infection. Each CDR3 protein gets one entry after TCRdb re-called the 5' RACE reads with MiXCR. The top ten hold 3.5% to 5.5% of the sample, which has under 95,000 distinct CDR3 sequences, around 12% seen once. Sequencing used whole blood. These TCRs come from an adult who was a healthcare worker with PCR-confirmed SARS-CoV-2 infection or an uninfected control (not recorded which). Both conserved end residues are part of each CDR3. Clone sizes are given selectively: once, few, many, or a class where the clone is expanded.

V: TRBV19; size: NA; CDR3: CASSIGLSYGYTF
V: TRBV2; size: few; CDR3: CASRETPGQGRNTEAFF
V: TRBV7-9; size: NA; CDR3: CASGEYEQYF
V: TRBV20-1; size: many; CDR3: CSASTTGRDHQPQHF
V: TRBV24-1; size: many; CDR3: CATSDQDTQYF
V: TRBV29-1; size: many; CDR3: CSVELLGFGDTQYF
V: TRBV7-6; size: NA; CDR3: CASSLALAGSETQYF
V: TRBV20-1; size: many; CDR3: CSARGLTQETQYF
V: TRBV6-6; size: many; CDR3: CASTPFLRDTQYF
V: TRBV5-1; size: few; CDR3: CASSITTSGVPYEQYF
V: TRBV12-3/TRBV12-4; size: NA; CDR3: CASSSRTESYTQYF